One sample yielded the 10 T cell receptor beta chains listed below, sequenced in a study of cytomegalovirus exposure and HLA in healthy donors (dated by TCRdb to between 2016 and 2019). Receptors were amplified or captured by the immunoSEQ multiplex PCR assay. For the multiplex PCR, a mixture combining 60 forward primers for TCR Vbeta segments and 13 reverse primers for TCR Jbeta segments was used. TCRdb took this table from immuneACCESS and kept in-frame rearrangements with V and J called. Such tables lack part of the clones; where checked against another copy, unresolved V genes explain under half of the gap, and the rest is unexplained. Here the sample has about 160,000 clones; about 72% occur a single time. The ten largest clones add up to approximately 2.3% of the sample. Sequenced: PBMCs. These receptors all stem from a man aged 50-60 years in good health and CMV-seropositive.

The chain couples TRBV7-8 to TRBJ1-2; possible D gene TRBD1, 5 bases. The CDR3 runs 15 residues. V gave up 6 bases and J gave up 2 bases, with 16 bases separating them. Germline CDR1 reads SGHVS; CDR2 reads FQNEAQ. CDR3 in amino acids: CASRQRGTLNYGYTF. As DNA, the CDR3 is TGTGCCAGCAGACAAAGGGGTACATTGAACTATGGCTACACCTTC.

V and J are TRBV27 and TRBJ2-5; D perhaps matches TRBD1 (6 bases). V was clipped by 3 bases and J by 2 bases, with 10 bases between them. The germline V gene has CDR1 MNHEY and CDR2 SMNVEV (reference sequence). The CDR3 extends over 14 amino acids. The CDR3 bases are TGTGCCAGCAGTTTTCAGGGGCTGCAAGAGACCCAGTACTTC. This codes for CASSFQGLQETQYF.

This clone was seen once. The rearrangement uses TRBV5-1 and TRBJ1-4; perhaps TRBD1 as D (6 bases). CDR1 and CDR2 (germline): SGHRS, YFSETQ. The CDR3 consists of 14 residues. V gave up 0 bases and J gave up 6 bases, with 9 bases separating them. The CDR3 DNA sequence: TGCGCCAGCAGCTTGGGGGGGCCTTATGAAAAACTGTTTTTT. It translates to CASSLGGPYEKLFF. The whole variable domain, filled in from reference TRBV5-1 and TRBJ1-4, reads KAGVTQTPRYLIKTRGQQVTLSCSPISGHRSVSWYQQTPGQGLQFLFEYFSETQRNKGNFPGRFSGRQFSNSRSEMNVSTLELGDSALYLCASSLGGPYEKLFFGSGTQLSVL.

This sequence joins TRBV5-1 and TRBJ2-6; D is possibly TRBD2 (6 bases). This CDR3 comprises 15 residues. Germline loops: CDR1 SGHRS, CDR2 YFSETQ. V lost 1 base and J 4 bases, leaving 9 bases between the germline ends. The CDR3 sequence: CASSLTGVGANVLTF. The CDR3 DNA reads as TGCGCCAGCAGCTTGACGGGGGTCGGGGCCAACGTCCTGACTTTC.

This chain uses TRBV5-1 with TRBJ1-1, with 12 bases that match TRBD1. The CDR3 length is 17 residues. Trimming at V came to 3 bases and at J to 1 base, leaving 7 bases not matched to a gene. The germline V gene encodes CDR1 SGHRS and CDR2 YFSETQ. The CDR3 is CASSSGTGGHGNTEAFF. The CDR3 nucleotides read TGCGCCAGCAGCTCAGGGACAGGGGGCCATGGGAACACTGAAGCTTTCTTT.

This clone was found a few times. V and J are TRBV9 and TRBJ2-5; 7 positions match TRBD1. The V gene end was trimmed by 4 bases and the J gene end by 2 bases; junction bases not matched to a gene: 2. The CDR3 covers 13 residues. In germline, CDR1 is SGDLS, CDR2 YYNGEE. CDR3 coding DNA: TGTGCCAGCAGCCGGACAGGACAAGAGACCCAGTACTTC. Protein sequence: CASSRTGQETQYF.

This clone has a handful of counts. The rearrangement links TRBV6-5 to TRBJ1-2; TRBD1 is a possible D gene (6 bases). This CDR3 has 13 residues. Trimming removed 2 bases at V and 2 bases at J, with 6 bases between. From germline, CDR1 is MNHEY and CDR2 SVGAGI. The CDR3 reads CASSYQGNYGYTF. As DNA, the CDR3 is TGTGCCAGCAGTTACCAGGGGAACTATGGCTACACCTTC.

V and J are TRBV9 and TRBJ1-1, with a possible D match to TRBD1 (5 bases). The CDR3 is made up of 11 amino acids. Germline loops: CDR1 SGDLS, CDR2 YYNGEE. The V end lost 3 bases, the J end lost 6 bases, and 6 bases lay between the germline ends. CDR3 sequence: CASSAGAEAFF. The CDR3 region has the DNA TGTGCCAGCAGCGCGGGGGCTGAAGCTTTCTTT.

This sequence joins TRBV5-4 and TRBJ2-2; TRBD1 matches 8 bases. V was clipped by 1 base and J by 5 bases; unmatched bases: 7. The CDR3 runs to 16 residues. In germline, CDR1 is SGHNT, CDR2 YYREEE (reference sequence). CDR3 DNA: TGTGCCAGCAGCTTGTGGCAGGGGGCGAGGACCGGGGAGCTGTTTTTT. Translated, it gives CASSLWQGARTGELFF.

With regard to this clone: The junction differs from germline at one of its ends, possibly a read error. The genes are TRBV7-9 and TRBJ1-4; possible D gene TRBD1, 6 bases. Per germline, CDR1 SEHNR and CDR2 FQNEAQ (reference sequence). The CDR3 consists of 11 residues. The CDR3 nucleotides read TGTGCCAGCAGTTCCGGGACATTACACCTTTTT. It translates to CASSSGTLHLF.